The 26 T cell receptor beta chains below were found in one sample sequenced in a study of spatial heterogeneity in lung cancer. A single record per CDR3 protein comes from TCRdb applying MiXCR to the 5' RACE reads. Of tens of thousands of distinct CDR3 sequences in the sample, roughly 6.5% were seen once. The time point: sample taken at primary tumor resection. In each case, whole RNA from tumor, nontumor lung or frozen PBMC was sequenced unsorted. The material sequenced was PBMCs, taken at surgery. These receptors all stem from a female donor with early-stage non-small cell lung cancer.

This clonotype was seen ten or more times. This chain joins TRBV7-2 and TRBJ2-3; 10 positions match TRBD2. CDR3 length: 14 residues. Trimming at V came to 3 bases and at J to 4 bases, leaving 1 base not matched to a gene. Germline values: CDR1 SGHTA, CDR2 FQGNSA. CDR3 protein: CASSFGLAADTQYF. CDR3 DNA: TGTGCCAGCAGCTTCGGACTAGCGGCAGATACGCAGTATTTT.

This clonotype was detected ten times or more. The J gene is TRBJ2-1, the V gene TRBV9; 7 nucleotides line up with TRBD1. The V segment lost 1 base and the J segment 8 bases; nucleotides outside the gene matches: 9. The germline V gene has CDR1 SGDLS and CDR2 YYNGEE. The CDR3 length is 15 residues. This chain's CDR3 is CASSVTSDRADEQFF. DNA for the CDR3: TGTGCCAGCAGCGTAACCTCTGACAGGGCCGATGAGCAGTTCTTC.

The rearrangement joins TRBV24-1 to TRBJ2-7; the D is unclear. V was shortened by 0 bases and J by 3 bases, with 11 bases between the two germline ends. CDR1 is KGHDR, CDR2 SFDVKD, per germline. The CDR3 extends over 15 amino acids. The CDR3 nucleotides are TGTGCCACCAGTGATTTGACGCCATACCACTACGAGCAGTACTTC. Translated: CATSDLTPYHYEQYF.

There are many counts of this clonotype. This rearrangement joins TRBV4-1 to TRBJ2-1; D remains unclear. Trimming removed 1 base at V and 0 bases at J, with 13 bases between. This CDR3 comprises 17 residues. CDR1 and CDR2 (germline): MGHRA, YSYEKL. This chain's CDR3 is CASSQVVGMTSYNEQFF. The CDR3 DNA is TGCGCCAGCAGCCAAGTCGTTGGGATGACCTCCTACAATGAGCAGTTCTTC.

This clonotype was observed a handful of times. The chain is built from TRBV7-9 and TRBJ1-1; TRBD1 is a possible D gene (6 bases). The V end lost 1 base, the J end lost 11 bases, and 14 bases lay between the germline ends. The CDR3 consists of 13 residues. CDR1 and CDR2 from the germline V gene are SEHNR and FQNEAQ (reference sequence). CDR3 sequence (DNA): TGTGCCAGCAGCTTAGTCGGGCGGGACACGGCTTTCTTT. Amino acids: CASSLVGRDTAFF.

The sample holds a few counts of this clonotype. The V call is TRBV7-9, the J call TRBJ1-2; D not resolved. The CDR3 spans 12 residues. In germline, CDR1 is SEHNR, CDR2 FQNEAQ (reference sequence). The V gene lost 5 bases and the J gene lost 0 bases, with 4 bases spanning the gap. The CDR3 DNA reads TGTGCCAGCAGCCAAACTAACTATGGCTACACCTTC. Its protein product is CASSQTNYGYTF.

This clonotype was observed at least ten times. The gene calls are TRBV2 and TRBJ1-6; no firm D call. The CDR3 consists of 14 residues. V was shortened by 7 bases and J by 5 bases, with 12 bases between the two germline ends. In germline, CDR1 is SNHLY, CDR2 FYNNEI. In DNA, the CDR3 is TGTGCCAGCATCCCCAGATTTAATAATTCACCCCTCCACTTT. This codes for CASIPRFNNSPLHF.

This clonotype showed up many times. This sequence joins TRBV15 and TRBJ2-3; 9 bases align to TRBD2. This CDR3 has 15 residues. Germline CDR1 and CDR2: LNHNV and YYDKDF (reference sequence). Trimming removed 5 bases from V and 5 bases from J; junction bases left unmatched: 8. The CDR3 DNA reads as TGTGCCACCAGCCCATCGCGGGGGGGCGGAGATACGCAGTATTTT. This gives the protein CATSPSRGGGDTQYF.

This clonotype appeared a few times. V is TRBV2 and J is TRBJ2-3; 10 bases map to TRBD1. Germline V gives CDR1 SNHLY, CDR2 FYNNEI. The CDR3 consists of 14 residues. V shed 6 bases and J 4 bases; nucleotides not matched to a gene: 4. The CDR3 nucleotides read TGTGCCAGCAGAACCGGGACAGGGGCAGATACGCAGTATTTT. Translated, it gives CASRTGTGADTQYF.

This clonotype has ten or more counts. The J gene is TRBJ1-6, the V gene TRBV2; no firm D call. Germline values: CDR1 SNHLY, CDR2 FYNNEI. This CDR3 has 15 residues. V lost 6 bases and J lost 10, with 19 bases in between. Written as DNA, the CDR3 is TGTGCCAGCAGGGCATTGAGGGTACCAGACTCACCCCTCCACTTT. Its translation: CASRALRVPDSPLHF.

This clonotype came up many times. The V call is TRBV29-1, the J call TRBJ2-7; tentative D call: TRBD1 (5 bases). Germline CDR1 reads SQVTM; CDR2 reads ANQGSEA. The CDR3 covers 14 residues. V dropped 6 bases and J dropped 3 bases, with 18 bases sitting between them. CDR3 sequence reads: CSVNIPGSYYEQYF. CDR3 DNA sequence: TGCAGCGTCAATATACCAGGGTCGTACTACGAGCAGTACTTC.

This chain uses TRBV29-1 with TRBJ1-2; TRBD1 might be the D (6 bases). This CDR3 has 15 amino acids. Looked up from germline, CDR1 is SQVTM and CDR2 is ANQGSEA. The V end lost 2 bases, the J end lost 2 bases, and 15 bases lay between the germline ends. CDR3 bases: TGCAGCGTTGAATCGACAACAGGGTTAAACTATGGCTACACCTTC. Residues: CSVESTTGLNYGYTF.

This clonotype was observed at least ten times. The chain employs TRBV13 and TRBJ2-5; D unresolved. This CDR3 region has 14 residues. Germline assignment: CDR1 PRHDT and CDR2 FYEKMQ (reference sequence). The V end was cut by 7 bases, the J end by 4 bases, with 16 bases between. The DNA for the CDR3 is TGTGCCAGCACCGAAAGTTGGGCCGTAGAGACCCAGTACTTC. Translation gives CASTESWAVETQYF.

Many counts were recorded for this clonotype. The V gene is TRBV10-1, the J gene TRBJ2-1, with D hard to call. The CDR3 totals 15 residues. Trimming shortened V by 3 bases and J by 4 bases, and 13 bases separated the two germline ends. In germline, CDR1 is WNHNN, CDR2 SYGVQD (reference sequence). CDR3 sequence reads: CASSEIQRTYNEQFF. CDR3 sequence (DNA): TGCGCCAGCAGTGAAATTCAGCGAACTTACAATGAGCAGTTCTTC.

This clonotype appeared many times. Here the CDR3 DNA reads TGTGCCAGCAGCTTCCCCGGGCGGGAAGCTTTCTTT. This translates into CASSFPGREAFF. The chain couples TRBV7-2 to TRBJ1-1; D call uncertain. V shed 3 bases and J shed 8 bases, with 10 bases lying between them. Germline CDR1 is SGHTA and CDR2 is FQGNSA. CDR3 size: 12 residues. Full variable domain (outside the CDR3, taken from reference TRBV7-2 and TRBJ1-1): GAGVSQSPSNKVTEKGKDVELRCDPISGHTALYWYRQSLGQGLEFLIYFQGNSAPDKSGLPSDRFSAERTGGSVSTLTIQRTQQEDSAVYLCASSFPGREAFFGQGTRLTVV.

This sequence joins TRBV5-1 and TRBJ2-3; tentative D call: TRBD2 (5 bases). This CDR3 region has 13 residues. Trimming took off 4 bases at V and 6 bases at J, with 12 bases between the two ends. Per germline, CDR1 SGHRS and CDR2 YFSETQ. CDR3 DNA sequence: TGCGCCAGCAGCGAACTAGGGCCCGATACGCAGTATTTT. It yields the protein CASSELGPDTQYF.

This clonotype showed up many times. V gene TRBV15 combines with J gene TRBJ1-5; D call uncertain. The CDR3 runs 15 residues. In germline, CDR1 is LNHNV, CDR2 YYDKDF (reference sequence). V lost 0 bases and J lost 5, with 11 bases in between. The CDR3, as DNA: TGTGCCACCAGCAGAGAAAACGGGTGGGATCAGCCCCAGCATTTT. It codes for CATSRENGWDQPQHF.

The sample holds many counts of this clonotype. The genes are TRBV5-1 and TRBJ2-1, with 10 bases aligning to TRBD2. The CDR3 has 13 amino acids. The germline V gene encodes CDR1 SGHRS and CDR2 YFSETQ. The trim removed 5 bases at V and 14 bases at J, leaving 10 bases unmatched. The CDR3 DNA reads TGCGCCAGCAGGGCCGTAGCGGGGGGCGAAGAGTTCTTC. The encoded protein is CASRAVAGGEEFF. Together with reference TRBV5-1 and TRBJ2-1, the CDR3 gives the full variable domain: KAGVTQTPRYLIKTRGQQVTLSCSPISGHRSVSWYQQTPGQGLQFLFEYFSETQRNKGNFPGRFSGRQFSNSRSEMNVSTLELGDSALYLCASRAVAGGEEFFGPGTRLTVL.

This clonotype was found many times. The CDR3 loop reads CSVEEGGTYEQYF. CDR3 DNA: TGCAGCGTTGAAGAGGGAGGGACCTACGAGCAGTACTTC. The genes are TRBV29-1 and TRBJ2-7, with TRBD2 matching 7 bases. The CDR3 spans 13 residues. Germline lookup yields CDR1 SQVTM and CDR2 ANQGSEA. V dropped 0 bases and J dropped 2; count of bases not matched to a gene: 1.

In its sample, this clonotype was seen many times. The chain links TRBV7-2 to TRBJ2-7; 8 bases are a match to TRBD1. This CDR3 is built from 14 residues. J lost 2 bases, V lost 4 bases, and 4 bases had no gene match. The germline V gene has CDR1 SGHTA and CDR2 FQGNSA. The CDR3 DNA follows: TGTGCCAGCAGCTCCGACAGGGGACCCTACGAGCAGTACTTC. Translation gives CASSSDRGPYEQYF.

This clonotype was counted between two and nine times. The chain couples TRBV3-1 to TRBJ1-1; D remains ambiguous. V lost 4 bases and J lost 2, with 14 bases in between. Germline CDR1 is LGHDT and CDR2 is YNNKEL (reference sequence). CDR3 length equals 15 residues. CDR3 amino acids: CASSPLDRRNTEAFF. In DNA form, the CDR3 reads TGTGCCAGCAGCCCCCTGGACCGTAGAAACACTGAAGCTTTCTTT.

Many counts were recorded for this clonotype. The chain has TRBV27 and TRBJ2-2; weak D call: TRBD1 (5 bases). Germline-derived CDR1 and CDR2 are MNHEY and SMNVEV (reference sequence). V was clipped by 8 bases and J by 0 bases, with 16 bases between them. This CDR3 has 16 amino acids. CDR3 nucleotide sequence: TGTGCCAGCCGTCCTCCGACAGCAACGAACACCGGGGAGCTGTTTTTT. It yields the protein CASRPPTATNTGELFF.

This clonotype was picked up many times. The rearrangement uses TRBV27 and TRBJ1-1, with D perhaps matching TRBD1 (5 bases). This CDR3 spans 16 amino acids. Trimming shortened V by 2 bases and J by 1 base, and 14 bases separated the two germline ends. Germline V gene data show CDR1 as MNHEY and CDR2 as SMNVEV (reference sequence). CDR3 sequence: CASSLVRGKGNTEAFF. CDR3 bases: TGTGCCAGCAGTTTAGTGCGGGGCAAGGGGAACACTGAAGCTTTCTTT.

The gene calls are TRBV7-6 and TRBJ2-7, with TRBD1 matching 7 bases. Germline V gene lookup returns CDR1 SGHVS and CDR2 FNYEAQ. After removal of 4 bases from V and 6 bases from J, the junction contained 3 bases not matched to a gene. CDR3 length equals 12 residues. The CDR3 is CASSSTGVEQYF. Written as DNA, the CDR3 is TGTGCCAGCAGCTCAACAGGGGTCGAGCAGTACTTC.

There are many counts of this clonotype. V is TRBV7-3 and J is TRBJ2-2, with D possibly TRBD2 on 6 matching bases. Trimming left V 7 bases short and J 6 bases short, with 9 bases between. The germline V gene has CDR1 SGHTA and CDR2 FQGTGA. This CDR3 is built from 12 residues. The CDR3 loop reads CASTPGAGELFF. CDR3 coding DNA: TGTGCCAGCACCCCGGGGGCCGGGGAGCTGTTTTTT.

This clonotype was picked up many times. The rearrangement links TRBV2 to TRBJ2-2; TRBD1 agrees at 9 bases. CDR3 length: 15 amino acids. Germline V gene lookup returns CDR1 SNHLY and CDR2 FYNNEI. J gave up 4 bases and V 3 bases, and 3 bases lay outside the gene matches. CDR3 sequence reads: CASSDGDRVTGELFF. The CDR3 nucleotides read TGTGCCAGCAGTGATGGGGACAGGGTCACCGGGGAGCTGTTTTTT.